Listed here are 4 T cell receptor beta chains from one sample, sequenced in a study of regulatory T cells in long-lasting Graves disease. Time point indicated: newly diagnosed GD, antithyroid drugs for less than 3 months. PBMC-extracted RNA yielded the TCR library. Assembly of TCR beta libraries relied on iRepertoire HTBI primers together with Arm-PCR of CDR3 regions. Via MiXCR, TCRdb re-called the multiplex PCR reads, giving one row per CDR3 protein. The table includes about 470,000 distinct CDR3 sequences, about 16% detected once. This sample was also put to use in a study of T cells in Graves' hyperthyroidism and ophthalmopathy.

This sample comprised peripheral blood mononuclear cells (PBMCs), obtained at new diagnosis, from a patient treated with antithyroid drugs. Receptors originate from a young woman with Graves disease.

The rearrangement uses TRBV19 and TRBJ1-5; 9 bases match TRBD1. This CDR3 is 16 amino acids long. Germline V gives CDR1 LNHDA, CDR2 SQIVND (reference sequence). V was pared by 3 bases and J by 5 bases, with 8 bases of the junction left unmatched. The CDR3 spells CASSIRSGQGHQPQHF. CDR3 DNA: TGTGCCAGTAGTATTCGCTCGGGACAGGGCCATCAGCCCCAGCATTTT.

Only a few counts were recorded for this clonotype. This chain connects TRBV10-1 to TRBJ2-1; D call uncertain. Per the germline V gene, CDR1 is WNHNN and CDR2 is SYGVQD (reference sequence). This CDR3 comprises 13 residues. Trimming cost V 6 bases and J 8 bases, with 14 bases left between them. Written as DNA, the CDR3 is TGCGCCAGCAGGGAACGAGGTAACGATGAGCAGTTCTTC. Residues: CASRERGNDEQFF.

This clonotype was seen ten or more times. V and J are TRBV11-2 and TRBJ1-1, with 7 bases fitting TRBD1. V gave up 5 bases and J gave up 8 bases; unmatched junction bases: 5. CDR1 is SGHAT, CDR2 FQNNGV, per germline. The CDR3 has 12 residues. This chain's CDR3 is CASSNRTGEAFF. The CDR3 DNA follows: TGTGCCAGCAGCAACCGGACAGGAGAAGCTTTCTTT.

This clonotype was seen ten or more times. The chain is built from TRBV6-2 or TRBV6-3 and TRBJ1-1; D remains ambiguous. CDR3 size: 14 residues. Trimming cost V 1 base and J 1 base, with 7 bases left between them. Germline V lookup: CDR1 MNHEY, CDR2 SVGEGT. CDR3 in amino acids: CASSYWAANTEAFF. The CDR3 DNA reads TGTGCCAGCAGTTACTGGGCAGCGAACACTGAAGCTTTCTTT.